This TCR beta chain originates from a study of T cell responses to AZD1222 COVID-19 vaccine. Profiled with immunoSEQ multiplex PCR; TCRdb holds only in-frame clones, not every one. The top ten clones hold under 1.5% of a sample with 100,000 or so clones, 90% of them seen once. Study-wide results and caveats: Epitopes outside B.1.351 and B.1.1.7 mutated regions reportedly drew nearly half of spike TCRs. Donor demographics were predominantly white British with a female majority; clonal diversity may be underestimated.

Trimming removed 6 bases from V and 1 base from J, with 9 bases in between. The CDR3 spans 13 residues. The germline CDR1 and CDR2 sequences are KGHSH and LQKENI. A remark on this clone: The antigen is not known.

The material was peripheral blood, obtained on day 0 of AZD1222 vaccination. The clonotype originates from an adult in good health. This chain joins TRBV18 and TRBJ1-1; no firm D call. The CDR3, as DNA: TGTGCCAGCTCGGGTGGCGAGAACACTGAAGCTTTCTTT. Its protein product is CASSGGENTEAFF.